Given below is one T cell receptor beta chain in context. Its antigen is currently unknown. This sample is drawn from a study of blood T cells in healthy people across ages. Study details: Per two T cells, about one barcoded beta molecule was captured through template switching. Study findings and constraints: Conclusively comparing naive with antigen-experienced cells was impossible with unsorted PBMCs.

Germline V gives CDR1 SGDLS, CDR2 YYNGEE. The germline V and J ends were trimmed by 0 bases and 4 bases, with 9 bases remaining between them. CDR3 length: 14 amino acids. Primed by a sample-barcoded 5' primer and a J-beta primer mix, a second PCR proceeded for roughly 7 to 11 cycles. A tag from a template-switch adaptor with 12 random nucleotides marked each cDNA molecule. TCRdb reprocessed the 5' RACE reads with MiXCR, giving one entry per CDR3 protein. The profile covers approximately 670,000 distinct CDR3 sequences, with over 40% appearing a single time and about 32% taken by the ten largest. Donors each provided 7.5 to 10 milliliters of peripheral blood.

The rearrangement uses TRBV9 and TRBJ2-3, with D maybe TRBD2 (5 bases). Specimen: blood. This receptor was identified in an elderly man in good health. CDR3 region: CASSVDPSPDTQYF. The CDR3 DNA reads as TGTGCCAGCAGCGTAGACCCTAGCCCAGATACGCAGTATTTT. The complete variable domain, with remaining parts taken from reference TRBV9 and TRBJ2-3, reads DSGVTQTPKHLITATGQRVTLRCSPRSGDLSVYWYQQSLDQGLQFLIQYYNGEERAKGNILERFSAQQFPDLHSELNLSSLELGDSALYFCASSVDPSPDTQYFGPGTRLTVL.